This T cell receptor beta chain appears in the sequencing data of a study of radiotherapy plus CTLA-4 blockade in lung cancer. A remark on this clone: Its antigen is unknown.

Notes on the study in general: In blood, tumor-derived TCR clones expanded after radiotherapy plus ipilimumab.

Sequencing used immunoSEQ multiplex PCR; TCRdb keeps in-frame clones, though not all of them. The table shows some 100,000 clones, with approximately 83% occurring only once. CDR1 and CDR2 (germline): ENHRY, SYGVKD. The CDR3 contains 13 residues. The trim removed 6 bases at V and 7 bases at J, leaving 5 bases unmatched. The origin of this receptor is a human donor with non-small cell lung cancer that progressed on radiotherapy plus ipilimumab. J is TRBJ2-1 and V is TRBV10-3; 8 positions agree with TRBD1. The material was peripheral blood, obtained from a patient treated with radiotherapy plus ipilimumab. The chain's CDR3 is CAIRTGAVNEQFF. In DNA form, the CDR3 reads TGTGCCATCAGGACAGGGGCAGTGAATGAGCAGTTCTTC.